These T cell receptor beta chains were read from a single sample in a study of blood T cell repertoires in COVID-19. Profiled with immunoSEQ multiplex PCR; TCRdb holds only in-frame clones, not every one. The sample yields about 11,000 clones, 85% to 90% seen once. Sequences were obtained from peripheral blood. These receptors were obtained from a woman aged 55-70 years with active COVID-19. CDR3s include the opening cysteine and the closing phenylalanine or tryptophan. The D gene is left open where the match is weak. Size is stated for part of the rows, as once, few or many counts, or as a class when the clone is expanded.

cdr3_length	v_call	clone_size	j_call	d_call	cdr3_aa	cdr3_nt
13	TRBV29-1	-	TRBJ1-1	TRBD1	CSGRTGGNTEAFF	TGCAGCGGCCGGACAGGGGGGAACACTGAAGCTTTCTTT
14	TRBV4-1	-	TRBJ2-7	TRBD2	CASSLAEREGEQYF	TGCGCCAGCAGCCTTGCTGAGCGGGAGGGCGAGCAGTACTTC
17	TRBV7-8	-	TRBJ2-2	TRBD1	CASSLLVSGGRTGELFF	TGTGCCAGCAGCTTACTAGTTTCAGGGGGACGGACCGGGGAGCTGTTTTTT
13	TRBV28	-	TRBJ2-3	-	CVSDPHRVHTQYF	TGTGTCTCCGACCCCCACAGGGTGCATACGCAGTATTTT
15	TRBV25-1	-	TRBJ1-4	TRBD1	CANSERGGIREKLFF	TGTGCCAACAGTGAACGAGGGGGCATACGTGAAAAACTGTTTTTT
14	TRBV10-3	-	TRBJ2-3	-	CAISESGVVDTQYF	TGTGCCATCAGTGAGTCCGGGGTGGTAGATACGCAGTATTTT
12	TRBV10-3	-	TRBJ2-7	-	CAISLDTYEQYF	TGTGCCATCAGCCTCGACACGTACGAGCAGTACTTC
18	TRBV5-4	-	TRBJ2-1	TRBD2	CASSITSGGAGSYNEQFF	TGTGCCAGCAGTATAACTAGCGGGGGGGCCGGGTCCTACAATGAGCAGTTCTTC
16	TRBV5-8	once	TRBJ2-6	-	CASSLSRISGANVLTF	TGTGCCAGCAGCTTGAGCCGTATTTCTGGGGCCAACGTCCTGACTTTC
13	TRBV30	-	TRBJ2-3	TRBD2	CAWSSGRADTQYF	TGTGCCTGGAGTAGCGGGAGGGCAGATACGCAGTATTTT
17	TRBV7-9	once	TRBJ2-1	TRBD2	CASSLYLGRRGGDEQFF	TGTGCCAGCAGCTTATACCTCGGACGCCGGGGGGGCGATGAGCAGTTCTTC
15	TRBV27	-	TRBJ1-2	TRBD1	CASSARQGAGYGYTF	TGTGCCAGCAGTGCCAGACAGGGGGCTGGGTATGGCTACACCTTC
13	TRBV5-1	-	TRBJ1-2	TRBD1	CASSSGQGNGYTF	TGCGCCAGCAGCTCGGGACAGGGAAATGGCTACACCTTC
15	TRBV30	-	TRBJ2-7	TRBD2	CAWSWVGGRFHEQYF	TGTGCCTGGAGTTGGGTGGGCGGGAGGTTCCACGAGCAGTACTTC
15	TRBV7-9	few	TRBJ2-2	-	CASSLGQWLSGELFF	TGTGCCAGCAGCTTAGGGCAGTGGCTTTCCGGGGAGCTGTTTTTT
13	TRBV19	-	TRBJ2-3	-	CASSIGGAPRRYF	TGTGCCAGTAGTATCGGAGGGGCCCCGAGAAGGTATTTT
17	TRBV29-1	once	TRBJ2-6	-	CSVSNILAYKGANVLTF	TGCAGCGTTTCAAATATACTAGCATACAAAGGGGCCAACGTCCTGACTTTC
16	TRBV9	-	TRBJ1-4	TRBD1	CASSPRTGKGVEKLFF	TGTGCCAGCAGCCCTCGGACAGGAAAAGGGGTTGAAAAACTGTTTTTT
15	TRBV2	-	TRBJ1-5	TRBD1	CASSLDRGGNQPQHF	TGTGCCAGCAGTCTAGACAGGGGAGGCAATCAGCCCCAGCATTTT
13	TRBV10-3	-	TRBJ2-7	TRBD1	CAISETGAREQYF	TGTGCCATCAGTGAGACAGGGGCTCGGGAGCAGTACTTC
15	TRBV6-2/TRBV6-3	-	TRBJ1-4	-	CASSYSPRAGEKLFF	TGTGCCAGCAGTTACTCGCCCAGGGCCGGAGAAAAACTGTTTTTT
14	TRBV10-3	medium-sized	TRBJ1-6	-	CAINAGTTGSPLHF	TGTGCCATCAACGCAGGGACAACCGGGTCACCCCTCCACTTT
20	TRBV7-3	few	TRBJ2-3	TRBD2	CASSQTGLAGGLGYTDTQYF	TGTGCCAGCAGTCAAACGGGACTAGCGGGGGGCTTGGGATACACAGATACGCAGTATTTT
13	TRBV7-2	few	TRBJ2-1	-	CASSLPGASEQFF	TGTGCCAGCAGCTTACCAGGTGCCTCTGAGCAGTTCTTC
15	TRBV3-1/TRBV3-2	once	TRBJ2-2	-	CASSQVPGDTGELFF	TGTGCCAGCAGCCAAGTCCCAGGGGACACCGGGGAGCTGTTTTTT
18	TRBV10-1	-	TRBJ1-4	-	CASSESFLNPGGREKLFF	TGCGCCAGCAGTGAAAGCTTCCTAAATCCAGGAGGGAGAGAAAAACTGTTTTTT
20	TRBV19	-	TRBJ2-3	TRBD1	CASSNPGQGAVGERTDTQYF	TGTGCCAGTAGTAATCCCGGACAGGGGGCTGTGGGAGAACGCACAGATACGCAGTATTTT
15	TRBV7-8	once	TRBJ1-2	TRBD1	CASSFGTGGVYGYTF	TGTGCCAGCAGCTTCGGGACAGGGGGCGTATATGGCTACACCTTC
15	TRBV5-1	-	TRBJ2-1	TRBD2	CASSYTSGGANEQFF	TGCGCCAGCAGCTACACTAGCGGGGGGGCCAATGAGCAGTTCTTC
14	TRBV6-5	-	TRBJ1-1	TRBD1	CAGTGGPENTEAFF	TGTGCCGGCACAGGGGGCCCAGAGAACACTGAAGCTTTCTTT
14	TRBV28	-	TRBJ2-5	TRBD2	CASSDSGGSETQYF	TGTGCCAGCAGTGATAGCGGGGGGTCGGAGACCCAGTACTTC
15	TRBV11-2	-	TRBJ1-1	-	CASSLDPGDRTEAFF	TGTGCCAGCAGCTTAGATCCGGGGGATCGCACTGAAGCTTTCTTT
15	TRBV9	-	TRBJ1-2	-	CASSVGLAVQYGYTF	TGTGCCAGCAGCGTAGGATTAGCAGTCCAGTATGGCTACACCTTC
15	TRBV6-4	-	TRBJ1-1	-	CASRDRTGFGTEAFF	TGTGCCAGCAGAGACCGCACAGGGTTTGGCACTGAAGCTTTCTTT
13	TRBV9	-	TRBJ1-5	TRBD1	CASSTRGEQPQHF	TGTGCCAGCAGCACCAGGGGGGAACAGCCCCAGCATTTT
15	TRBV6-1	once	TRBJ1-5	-	CASSESGGWGQPQHF	TGTGCCAGCAGTGAATCCGGGGGGTGGGGACAGCCCCAGCATTTT
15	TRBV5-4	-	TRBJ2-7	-	CASSFTDYPGYEQYF	TGTGCCAGCAGCTTTACGGACTACCCCGGTTACGAGCAGTACTTC
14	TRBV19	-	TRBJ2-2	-	CATPRGGNTGELFF	TGTGCCACCCCGAGGGGGGGAAACACCGGGGAGCTGTTTTTT
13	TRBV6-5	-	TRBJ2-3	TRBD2	CASTGLHTDTQYF	TGTGCCAGCACGGGACTACATACAGATACGCAGTATTTT
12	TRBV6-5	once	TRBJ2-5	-	CASGRSWETQYF	TGTGCCAGCGGGAGGTCCTGGGAGACCCAGTACTTC
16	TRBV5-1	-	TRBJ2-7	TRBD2	CASSFGLSGRNGEQYF	TGCGCCAGCAGCTTCGGGCTTAGCGGGAGAAATGGCGAGCAGTACTTC
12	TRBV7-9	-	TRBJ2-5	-	CACGRDQETQYF	TGTGCCTGTGGGCGGGACCAAGAGACCCAGTACTTC
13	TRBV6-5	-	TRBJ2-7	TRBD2	CASTSWGGYEQYF	TGTGCCAGCACCTCATGGGGGGGCTACGAGCAGTACTTC
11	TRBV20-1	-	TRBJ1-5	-	CSAAVGSSQHF	TGCAGTGCCGCAGTCGGGTCGTCCCAGCATTTT
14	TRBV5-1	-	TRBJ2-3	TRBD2	CASSSAGATDTQYF	TGCGCCAGCAGCTCAGCGGGAGCGACAGATACGCAGTATTTT
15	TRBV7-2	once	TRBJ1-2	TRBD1	CASSPMGGTAYGYTF	TGTGCCAGCAGCCCAATGGGCGGGACAGCCTATGGCTACACCTTC
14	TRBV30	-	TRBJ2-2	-	CAAQGGFNTGELFF	TGTGCCGCCCAAGGAGGGTTCAACACCGGGGAGCTGTTTTTT
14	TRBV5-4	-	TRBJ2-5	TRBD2	CASTQREGLETQYF	TGTGCCAGCACCCAGCGGGAGGGCCTGGAGACCCAGTACTTC
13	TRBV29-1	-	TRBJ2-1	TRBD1	CSVRTGSNNEQFF	TGCAGCGTCCGGACAGGGTCCAACAATGAGCAGTTCTTC